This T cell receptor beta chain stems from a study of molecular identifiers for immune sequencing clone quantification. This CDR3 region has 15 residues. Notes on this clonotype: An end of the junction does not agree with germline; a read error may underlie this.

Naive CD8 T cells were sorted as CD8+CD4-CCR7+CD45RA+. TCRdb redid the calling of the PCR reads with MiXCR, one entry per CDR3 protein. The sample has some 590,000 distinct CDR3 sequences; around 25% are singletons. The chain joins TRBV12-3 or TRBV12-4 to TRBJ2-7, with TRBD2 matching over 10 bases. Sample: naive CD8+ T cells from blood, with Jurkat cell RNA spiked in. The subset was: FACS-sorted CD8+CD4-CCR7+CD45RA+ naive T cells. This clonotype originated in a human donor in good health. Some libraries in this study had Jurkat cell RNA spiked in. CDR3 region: CASSVRLAGAYKQYF. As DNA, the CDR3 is TGTGCCAGCAGCGTCAGGCTAGCGGGAGCCTACAAGCAGTACTTC.